Listed here are 23 T cell receptor beta chains from one sample, sequenced in a study of shared clonotypes between healthy human individuals. Sequencing was performed with immunoSEQ multiplex PCR; in TCRdb, only in-frame clones are kept and a portion is missing. The table records approximately 600,000 clones, approximately 96% of them present only once. The naive CD8 population came from CD45RO-negative cells selected for CCR7, without terminally differentiated effector memory CD45RA+ cells. Sample: naive CD8+ T cells sorted from blood. These TCRs come from a woman in her twenties or thirties in good health.

CDR3 nucleotides: TGTGCCAGCACTAGCGGGAGGACAGAGCAGTTCTTC. Translation gives CASTSGRTEQFF. V and J are TRBV27 and TRBJ2-1; 11 positions agree with TRBD2. Germline trimming cut 7 bases from V and 10 bases from J; bases unmatched to any gene: 3. CDR1 and CDR2 from the germline V gene are MNHEY and SMNVEV (reference sequence). There are 12 residues in the CDR3.

For this clone: Within the sample, other DNA sequences also encode this same CDR3. The chain employs TRBV28 and TRBJ2-7; D gene uncertain. This CDR3 contains 13 residues. Germline V gene lookup returns CDR1 MDHEN and CDR2 SYDVKM. V was cut by 3 bases and J by 1 base, with 7 bases left in between. CDR3 sequence reads: CASSLGGSYEQYF. The CDR3 DNA reads TGTGCCAGCAGTTTGGGTGGATCCTACGAGCAGTACTTC.

The chain combines TRBV30 with TRBJ2-7; D is perhaps TRBD1 (6 bases). The CDR3 loop spans 14 amino acids. V shed 2 bases and J shed 5 bases, with 16 bases lying between them. In germline, CDR1 is GTSNPN, CDR2 SVGIG (reference sequence). For the CDR3, the DNA is TGTGCCTGGAGTCCCACAGGGTCGCCTCACGAGCAGTACTTC. It codes for CAWSPTGSPHEQYF.

This sequence joins TRBV6-6 and TRBJ2-2; D unresolved. Germline CDR1 reads MNHNY; CDR2 reads SVGAGI (reference sequence). V was shortened by 2 bases and J by 0 bases, with 4 bases between the two germline ends. The CDR3 is 14 residues long. The CDR3 DNA is TGTGCCAGCAGTTACGTGTCGAACACCGGGGAGCTGTTTTTT. Encoded protein: CASSYVSNTGELFF.

The gene calls are TRBV29-1 and TRBJ2-7; D is unresolved. This CDR3 region has 12 residues. Trimming shortened V by 4 bases and J by 2 bases, and 9 bases separated the two germline ends. Germline V CDR1 and CDR2: SQVTM, ANQGSEA. As DNA, the CDR3 is TGCAGCGTTGTTGACCTCGCCTACGAGCAGTACTTC. Amino acids: CSVVDLAYEQYF.

J is TRBJ2-1 and V is TRBV28; perhaps TRBD1 as D (6 bases). CDR1 is MDHEN, CDR2 SYDVKM, per germline. The CDR3 has 12 amino acids. The V end was cut by 8 bases, the J end by 10 bases, with 15 bases between. The CDR3 sequence is CASGQDSLEQFF. The CDR3 DNA reads as TGTGCCAGCGGCCAGGACAGCCTCGAGCAGTTCTTC.

CDR3 region: CASSMARGSYEQYF. In DNA, the CDR3 is TGTGCCAGTAGTATGGCTCGGGGCTCCTACGAGCAGTACTTC. The J gene is TRBJ2-5, the V gene TRBV19; a weak D match, TRBD2 (5 bases). The J call may be wrong; the DNA end is better matched by TRBJ2-7. Germline V gene lookup returns CDR1 LNHDA and CDR2 SQIVND (reference sequence). CDR3 length equals 14 residues.

The chain employs TRBV28 and TRBJ1-3; 10 bases align to TRBD1. The V and J ends lost 6 bases and 4 bases, in that order; junction bases with no gene match: 6. CDR1 and CDR2 from the germline V gene are MDHEN and SYDVKM. The CDR3 totals 15 residues. CDR3 in DNA: TGTGCCAGCAGCCGGGACAGGGGTCAGGGAAACACCATATATTTT. This translates into CASSRDRGQGNTIYF.

The chain has TRBV5-4 and TRBJ2-2, with D perhaps TRBD1 (6 bases). Germline V gene data show CDR1 as SGHNT and CDR2 as YYREEE (reference sequence). Deletions cut 2 bases from V and 0 bases from J, with 11 bases between. The CDR3 consists of 16 residues. The CDR3 sequence: CASSFGTFSNTGELFF. Here the CDR3 DNA reads TGTGCCAGCAGCTTCGGGACATTTTCGAACACCGGGGAGCTGTTTTTT.

The rearrangement joins TRBV11-2 to TRBJ2-1; D remains unclear. With 8 bases removed from V and 6 bases from J, the gap between germline ends came to 14 bases. Germline CDR1 is SGHAT and CDR2 is FQNNGV. The CDR3 contains 13 residues. CDR3 coding DNA: TGTGCCAGCCTCCACTTTACGGGCAATGAGCAGTTCTTC. It encodes CASLHFTGNEQFF. Supplemented by reference TRBV11-2 and TRBJ2-1, the full variable domain reads EAGVAQSPRYKIIEKRQSVAFWCNPISGHATLYWYQQILGQGPKLLIQFQNNGVVDDSQLPKDRFSAERLKGVDSTLKIQPAKLEDSAVYLCASLHFTGNEQFFGPGTRLTVL.

Of note for this clone: Its ends do not fully match the called genes, so a read error is possible. The chain uses TRBV27 and TRBJ1-1; D unclear. CDR1 is MNHEY and CDR2 is SMNVEV in the germline V gene (reference sequence). CDR3 length: 14 residues. The CDR3 nucleotides read TGTGTCAGCATCCAATTCCTGGGGAACACTGAAGCTTTCTTT. It codes for CVSIQFLGNTEAFF.

This clone was seen once. The chain links TRBV30 to TRBJ1-5; unclear D gene. The germline V gene encodes CDR1 GTSNPN and CDR2 SVGIG (reference sequence). The CDR3 is 16 amino acids. The V end lost 1 base, the J end lost 1 base, and 14 bases lay between the germline ends. CDR3 in amino acids: CAWSGSLSASNQPQHF. The CDR3 DNA reads TGTGCCTGGAGTGGAAGCCTTTCAGCAAGCAATCAGCCCCAGCATTTT.

This clone has just one count. The CDR3 is CASSQGENEQYF. DNA for the CDR3: TGCGCCAGCAGCCAAGGGGAGAACGAGCAGTACTTC. This sequence joins TRBV4-1 and TRBJ2-7, with a possible D match to TRBD2 (5 bases). V was clipped by 1 base and J by 5 bases, with 6 bases between them. CDR1 and CDR2 from the germline V gene are MGHRA and YSYEKL. This CDR3 comprises 12 residues.

V usage is TRBV2 and J usage is TRBJ1-1, with 8 bases aligning to TRBD1. V lost 3 bases and J lost 5; bases outside the gene matches: 8. This CDR3 is built from 15 residues. Germline CDR1 and CDR2: SNHLY and FYNNEI. CDR3 sequence (DNA): TGTGCCAGCAGTGAGGACAGGGACTTTATTACTGAAGCTTTCTTT. Its protein product is CASSEDRDFITEAFF.

The J gene is TRBJ2-3, the V gene TRBV11-2; 7 positions agree with TRBD1. V was clipped by 1 base and J by 0 bases; unmatched bases: 7. The CDR3 is 17 amino acids. Germline-derived CDR1 and CDR2 are SGHAT and FQNNGV. CDR3 in amino acids: CASSLALPGQSTDTQYF. The CDR3 region has the DNA TGTGCCAGCAGCTTAGCTCTCCCGGGACAGAGCACAGATACGCAGTATTTT.

The rearrangement uses TRBV19 and TRBJ1-2; 7 nucleotides line up with TRBD1. CDR1 is LNHDA, CDR2 SQIVND, per germline (reference sequence). J gave up 1 base and V 5 bases, and 13 bases lay outside the gene matches. CDR3 length: 17 residues. The CDR3: CASSSRGTEYYNYGYTF. CDR3 in DNA: TGTGCCAGTAGTTCTCGAGGGACAGAGTACTATAACTATGGCTACACCTTC. Variable domain in full (rest from reference TRBV19 and TRBJ1-2): DGGITQSPKYLFRKEGQNVTLSCEQNLNHDAMYWYRQDPGQGLRLIYYSQIVNDFQKGDIAEGYSVSREKKESFPLTVTSAQKNPTAFYLCASSSRGTEYYNYGYTFGSGTRLTVV.

The chain joins TRBV7-9 to TRBJ2-1; D is uncertain. Trimming removed 1 base from V and 4 bases from J, with 5 bases in between. CDR3 length: 13 amino acids. Germline CDR1 is SEHNR and CDR2 is FQNEAQ (reference sequence). This CDR3 is CASSLDQYNEQFF. In DNA form, the CDR3 reads TGTGCCAGCAGCTTAGACCAGTACAATGAGCAGTTCTTC.

The V and J genes are TRBV28 and TRBJ2-7, with D maybe TRBD2 (6 bases). V lost 4 bases to trimming and J lost 2 bases, with 21 bases between them. Germline lookup yields CDR1 MDHEN and CDR2 SYDVKM. This CDR3 is built from 17 residues. CDR3 sequence reads: CASSSITEREAPYEQYF. CDR3 nucleotides: TGTGCCAGCAGTTCAATCACAGAGAGGGAGGCACCCTACGAGCAGTACTTC.

The V and J genes are TRBV9 and TRBJ2-3, with 12 bases lining up with TRBD2. The CDR3 loop spans 16 amino acids. V shed 4 bases and J 5 bases; nucleotides not matched to a gene: 8. Germline values: CDR1 SGDLS, CDR2 YYNGEE. CDR3 nucleotides: TGTGCCAGCAGCCCTCTAGCGGGAGGGCCGGGAGATACGCAGTATTTT. The encoded protein is CASSPLAGGPGDTQYF.

V usage is TRBV28 and J usage is TRBJ2-7, with D unresolved. The ends were cut back, 7 bases at V and 1 base at J, with 5 bases in the middle. The CDR3 contains 11 residues. CDR1 and CDR2 (germline): MDHEN, SYDVKM. CDR3 residues: CASMYSYEQYF. The CDR3 DNA follows: TGTGCCAGCATGTATTCCTACGAGCAGTACTTC.

This sequence joins TRBV6-5 and TRBJ2-5; TRBD2 matches 11 bases. There are 15 residues in the CDR3. V lost 6 bases and J lost 1; bases outside the gene matches: 4. CDR1 MNHEY and CDR2 SVGAGI come from the germline V gene. In nucleotides, the CDR3 is TGTGCCAGCAGCCTTAGCGGGAGGGCCCAAGAGACCCAGTACTTC. It codes for CASSLSGRAQETQYF.

CDR3 nucleotides: TGTGCCAGCAGTTTAACCTCTAATTCACCCCTCCACTTT. This codes for CASSLTSNSPLHF. The V and J genes are TRBV27 and TRBJ1-6; no definite D call. This CDR3 has 13 amino acids. The germline V gene encodes CDR1 MNHEY and CDR2 SMNVEV (reference sequence). Trimming removed 2 bases from V and 6 bases from J, with 5 bases in between.

This chain joins TRBV28 and TRBJ1-1, with D maybe TRBD1 (5 bases). V dropped 1 base and J dropped 2 bases, with 14 bases sitting between them. The germline V gene encodes CDR1 MDHEN and CDR2 SYDVKM. The CDR3 runs to 16 residues. The CDR3 DNA follows: TGTGCCAGCAGTTTATCAGGGTACGGGGCCAACACTGAAGCTTTCTTT. Residues: CASSLSGYGANTEAFF. Filled out from reference TRBV28 and TRBJ1-1, the complete variable domain reads DVKVTQSSRYLVKRTGEKVFLECVQDMDHENMFWYRQDPGLGLRLIYFSYDVKMKEKGDIPEGYSVSREKKERFSLILESASTNQTSMYLCASSLSGYGANTEAFFGQGTRLTVV.